One sample yielded the 27 T cell receptor beta chains listed below, sequenced in a study of blood T cell repertoires in COVID-19. The table came from immunoSEQ multiplex PCR; TCRdb's copy has only in-frame clones and leaves some out. Among almost 15,000 clones listed, about 88% were seen once. Sequencing was carried out using peripheral blood. The source is a woman in her 70s in a cohort sampled during active or convalescent COVID-19.

This clone appeared a single time. The chain couples TRBV2 to TRBJ2-7; 9 nucleotides align to TRBD1. Germline values: CDR1 SNHLY, CDR2 FYNNEI. This CDR3 spans 14 amino acids. The trim removed 7 bases at V and 0 bases at J, leaving 4 bases unmatched. The CDR3 sequence is CASMDRGGSYEQYF. CDR3 DNA: TGTGCCAGCATGGACAGGGGCGGCTCCTACGAGCAGTACTTC.

This clone was recorded once. The V gene is TRBV5-6, the J gene TRBJ1-2; 9 bases are shared with TRBD1. The CDR3 loop spans 12 amino acids. The V and J ends lost 2 bases and 8 bases, in that order; junction bases with no gene match: 1. Germline V gene sequence: CDR1 SGHDT, CDR2 YYEEEE. CDR3 sequence reads: CASSFGTGGYTF. The CDR3 DNA follows: TGTGCCAGCAGCTTCGGGACAGGGGGCTACACCTTC.

This chain connects TRBV19 to TRBJ1-5, with D uncertain. V was cut by 0 bases and J by 4 bases, with 7 bases left in between. Germline V CDR1 and CDR2: LNHDA, SQIVND (reference sequence). This CDR3 comprises 14 residues. The CDR3 DNA sequence: TGTGCCAGTAGTATAGAGGGAGGAAATCAGCCCCAGCATTTT. As protein: CASSIEGGNQPQHF.

The chain is built from TRBV18 and TRBJ2-2, with a possible D match to TRBD2 (7 bases). Trimming took off 5 bases at V and 0 bases at J, with 10 bases between the two ends. CDR1 and CDR2 from the germline V gene are KGHSH and LQKENI. CDR3 length: 15 residues. CDR3 DNA sequence: TGTGCCAGCTCATTCGGGGGGCCGAACACCGGGGAGCTGTTTTTT. The encoded protein is CASSFGGPNTGELFF.

The CDR3 DNA follows: TGTGCCAGTAGTATCCAGCCCGGAGGCTACGAGCAGTACTTC. It yields the protein CASSIQPGGYEQYF. The genes are TRBV19 and TRBJ2-7, with D possibly matching TRBD2 (5 bases). The CDR3 is made up of 14 amino acids. Trimming took 3 bases from V and 3 from J, leaving 12 bases between them. Germline assignment: CDR1 LNHDA and CDR2 SQIVND (reference sequence).

The chain links TRBV7-8 to TRBJ1-5; 8 bases are a match to TRBD1. Germline V gene data show CDR1 as SGHVS and CDR2 as FQNEAQ. CDR3 length: 14 residues. V trimming: 2 bases; J trimming: 7 bases; junction bases outside the gene matches: 4. The CDR3 sequence is CASSLRAGGQPQHF. The CDR3 nucleotides are TGTGCCAGCAGCTTAAGGGCAGGGGGCCAGCCCCAGCATTTT.

The rearrangement links TRBV30 to TRBJ2-7; D gene ambiguous. V gave up 1 base and J gave up 1 base, with 5 bases separating them. Germline CDR1 is GTSNPN and CDR2 is SVGIG (reference sequence). The CDR3 has 12 residues. CDR3 sequence reads: CAWSAASYEQYF. As DNA, the CDR3 is TGTGCCTGGAGTGCCGCGTCCTACGAGCAGTACTTC.

This clone was seen a single time. The rearrangement links TRBV2 to TRBJ1-6, with 8 bases lining up with TRBD1. The CDR3 extends over 14 amino acids. Germline V lookup: CDR1 SNHLY, CDR2 FYNNEI. Trimming at V came to 7 bases and at J to 10 bases, leaving 9 bases not matched to a gene. The CDR3 is CASKPSGGASPLHF. The DNA for the CDR3 is TGTGCCAGCAAACCATCAGGGGGCGCGTCACCCCTCCACTTT.

This chain links TRBV18 with TRBJ2-7, with TRBD1 matching over 8 bases. Germline-derived CDR1 and CDR2 are KGHSH and LQKENI. V lost 6 bases, J lost 5 bases, and 6 bases stayed unmatched. The CDR3 runs 13 residues. The CDR3 nucleotides read TGTGCCAGCTCTCACCGGGACAGGAACGAGCAGTACTTC. Its translation is CASSHRDRNEQYF. The whole variable domain, remainder taken from reference TRBV18 and TRBJ2-7, is NAGVMQNPRHLVRRRGQEARLRCSPMKGHSHVYWYRQLPEEGLKFMVYLQKENIIDESGMPKERFSAEFPKEGPSILRIQQVVRGDSAAYFCASSHRDRNEQYFGPGTRLTVT.

The V and J genes are TRBV30 and TRBJ2-5; D is perhaps TRBD1 (6 bases). V was cut by 4 bases and J by 5 bases, with 11 bases left in between. The CDR3 has 12 residues. CDR1 is GTSNPN and CDR2 is SVGIG in the germline V gene (reference sequence). CDR3 nucleotide sequence: TGTGCCTGGACCCCCCAGGGGGAGACCCAGTACTTC. Protein product: CAWTPQGETQYF.

The chain is built from TRBV15 and TRBJ1-3, with TRBD1 matching 7 bases. The V segment lost 0 bases and the J segment 4 bases; nucleotides outside the gene matches: 6. The CDR3 spans 16 residues. The germline gives CDR1 LNHNV, CDR2 YYDKDF (reference sequence). CDR3 DNA: TGTGCCACCAGCAGAGATATTGGGACAGAAGGAAACACCATATATTTT. This sequence encodes CATSRDIGTEGNTIYF.

Of note for this clone: The same CDR3 also results from other DNA sequences found in this sample. This rearrangement joins TRBV7-9 to TRBJ2-7, with unresolved D. In germline, CDR1 is SEHNR, CDR2 FQNEAQ (reference sequence). The CDR3 length is 13 residues. V was pared by 1 base and J by 2 bases, with 6 bases between. The CDR3 DNA reads TGTGCCAGCAGCTTAGACAGAGCCTACGAGCAGTACTTC. It encodes CASSLDRAYEQYF.

J is TRBJ1-3 and V is TRBV9; TRBD1 matches 7 bases. Germline loops: CDR1 SGDLS, CDR2 YYNGEE. This CDR3 has 16 residues. Unmatched junction bases numbered 9, after V lost 4 bases and J lost 2 bases. CDR3 protein: CASSPLQGGPGNTIYF. CDR3 DNA sequence: TGTGCCAGCAGCCCACTGCAGGGGGGCCCTGGAAACACCATATATTTT.

The gene calls are TRBV6-6 and TRBJ2-5; D perhaps matches TRBD1 (6 bases). The germline V gene encodes CDR1 MNHNY and CDR2 SVGAGI (reference sequence). V lost 4 bases, J lost 1 base, and 13 bases lay in between. CDR3 size: 15 residues. The DNA of the CDR3 is TGTGCCAGCAGTTCGTGGGGGCACCTCCAAGAGACCCAGTACTTC. Amino acid sequence: CASSSWGHLQETQYF.

This chain links TRBV18 with TRBJ1-1; possible D gene TRBD1, 5 bases. The CDR3 is made up of 13 amino acids. V lost 7 bases and J 7 bases, leaving 16 bases between the germline ends. Germline CDR1 KGHSH, CDR2 LQKENI. The CDR3 here is CASLASREDEAFF. The CDR3 region has the DNA TGTGCCAGCTTAGCCAGCAGGGAGGATGAAGCTTTCTTT. Using reference TRBV18 and TRBJ1-1 for the parts outside the CDR3, the full variable domain is NAGVMQNPRHLVRRRGQEARLRCSPMKGHSHVYWYRQLPEEGLKFMVYLQKENIIDESGMPKERFSAEFPKEGPSILRIQQVVRGDSAAYFCASLASREDEAFFGQGTRLTVV.

The chain combines TRBV5-5 with TRBJ2-3, with 9 nucleotides matching TRBD2. This CDR3 is 14 amino acids long. Germline values: CDR1 SGHKS, CDR2 YYEKEE (reference sequence). With 2 bases clipped from V and 4 bases from J, the junction kept 2 bases outside the gene matches. The CDR3 region is CASSFGTSPDTQYF. The DNA of the CDR3 is TGTGCCAGCAGCTTTGGGACTAGCCCAGATACGCAGTATTTT.

The chain carries TRBV7-8 and TRBJ1-1, with D hard to call. This CDR3 comprises 13 residues. Trimming stripped 1 base from V and 1 base from J, with 4 bases between. The germline V gene has CDR1 SGHVS and CDR2 FQNEAQ. The CDR3 region is CASSLGANTEAFF. CDR3 in DNA: TGTGCCAGCAGCTTAGGAGCGAACACTGAAGCTTTCTTT.

V is TRBV21-1 and J is TRBJ1-6; TRBD1, the D gene given by the table, was not confirmed from the DNA. TRBV21-1 constitutes a pseudogene. The CDR3 runs to 17 residues. CDR3: CASSARDRAKANSPLHF. The CDR3 region has the DNA TGTGCCAGCAGCGCCCGCGACAGGGCCAAGGCTAATTCACCCCTCCACTTT.

The chain combines TRBV7-2 with TRBJ2-7; 11 bases align to TRBD1. The CDR3 has 13 amino acids. J gave up 5 bases and V 4 bases, and 1 base lay outside the gene matches. Germline CDR1 and CDR2: SGHTA and FQGNSA. CDR3 loop: CASSWDRGDEQYF. CDR3 sequence (DNA): TGTGCCAGCAGCTGGGACAGGGGGGACGAGCAGTACTTC.

The chain is built from TRBV28 and TRBJ2-4; the D gene is possibly TRBD2 (6 bases). Trimming shortened V by 5 bases and J by 4 bases, and 12 bases separated the two germline ends. The CDR3 runs to 14 residues. Germline V CDR1 and CDR2: MDHEN, SYDVKM. CDR3 region: CASSTPGGKNIQYF. The CDR3 region has the DNA TGTGCCAGCAGTACCCCTGGGGGGAAAAACATTCAGTACTTC.

The V call is TRBV28, the J call TRBJ2-2; 11 bases map to TRBD1. The V gene's germline CDR1 is MDHEN and CDR2 SYDVKM. This CDR3 contains 15 residues. Trimming took 7 bases from V and 6 from J; bases not matched to a gene: 7. The CDR3 loop reads CASTPGQGVAGELFF. CDR3 nucleotide sequence: TGTGCCAGCACCCCGGGACAGGGGGTCGCCGGGGAGCTGTTTTTT.

This clone was counted a few times. J is TRBJ1-6 and V is TRBV25-1; TRBD1 aligns across 9 bases. V was clipped by 4 bases and J by 10 bases; unmatched bases: 2. Germline V lookup: CDR1 MGHDK, CDR2 SYGVNS. This CDR3 region has 13 residues. CDR3 loop: CASSGTGESPLHF. In DNA, the CDR3 is TGTGCCAGCAGTGGGACAGGGGAATCACCCCTCCACTTT.

The chain combines TRBV28 with TRBJ2-2; TRBD2 is a possible D gene (5 bases). V lost 5 bases to trimming and J lost 3 bases, with 10 bases between them. CDR1 and CDR2 from the germline V gene are MDHEN and SYDVKM. The CDR3 length is 14 residues. CDR3 coding DNA: TGTGCCAGCAGTGTGTGGGGAGACACCGGGGAGCTGTTTTTT. This gives the protein CASSVWGDTGELFF. Full variable domain (outside the CDR3, taken from reference TRBV28 and TRBJ2-2): DVKVTQSSRYLVKRTGEKVFLECVQDMDHENMFWYRQDPGLGLRLIYFSYDVKMKEKGDIPEGYSVSREKKERFSLILESASTNQTSMYLCASSVWGDTGELFFGEGSRLTVL.

The chain links TRBV28 to TRBJ2-1; 11 bases fit TRBD1. There are 19 residues in the CDR3. The ends lost 5 bases at V and 0 bases at J; junction bases unmatched: 12. From germline, CDR1 is MDHEN and CDR2 SYDVKM. The CDR3 sequence: CASSPRPGTGGSSYNEQFF. The CDR3 DNA is TGTGCCAGCAGTCCCCGTCCCGGGACAGGGGGGAGCTCCTACAATGAGCAGTTCTTC.

This chain connects TRBV14 to TRBJ1-1; TRBD1 matches 8 bases. From germline, CDR1 is SGHDN and CDR2 FVKESK. CDR3 length equals 16 residues. With 5 bases clipped from V and 2 bases from J, the junction kept 10 bases outside the gene matches. CDR3 loop: CASSDQLAGGNTEAFF. For the CDR3, the DNA is TGTGCCAGCAGCGACCAGCTTGCAGGGGGCAACACTGAAGCTTTCTTT.

Here the CDR3 reads CASSQDGGGASYEQYF. The CDR3 DNA reads TGCGCCAGCAGCCAAGATGGCGGAGGGGCCTCCTACGAGCAGTACTTC. The chain joins TRBV4-1 to TRBJ2-7, with D possibly being TRBD2 (6 bases). Deletions cut 0 bases from V and 0 bases from J, with 12 bases between. Germline values: CDR1 MGHRA, CDR2 YSYEKL. The CDR3 sequence is 16 residues long.

The V gene is TRBV19, the J gene TRBJ1-2, with a possible D match to TRBD1 (5 bases). This CDR3 is 14 amino acids long. Trimming left V 1 base short and J 8 bases short, with 14 bases between. From germline, CDR1 is LNHDA and CDR2 SQIVND (reference sequence). The CDR3 loop reads CASSIVRAGHGYTF. The DNA for the CDR3 is TGTGCCAGTAGTATAGTTAGGGCAGGGCACGGCTACACCTTC.